The 17 T cell receptor beta chains below were found in one sample sequenced in a study of blood T cell repertoires in COVID-19. Repertoires were generated with immunoSEQ multiplex PCR, while TCRdb's copy carries only in-frame clones and drops some. Of approximately 450,000 clones in the sample, 87% were seen once. Sample: PBMCs or T cells enriched from blood (not recorded which). The receptors come from a woman in her late teens or twenties with acute COVID-19.

This rearrangement joins TRBV5-6 to TRBJ2-3; D gene ambiguous. CDR3 size: 11 residues. Germline-derived CDR1 and CDR2 are SGHDT and YYEEEE. V lost 3 bases and J lost 9, with 8 bases in between. CDR3 in amino acids: CASSYQATQYF. CDR3 bases: TGTGCCAGCAGCTACCAAGCGACGCAGTATTTT.

CDR3 residues: CASSRPQRGGHTIYF. The DNA for the CDR3 is TGTGCCAGCTCCCGGCCCCAGCGAGGGGGCCACACCATATATTTT. V is TRBV18 and J is TRBJ1-3; the match to TRBD1 covers 7 bases. The V gene's germline CDR1 is KGHSH and CDR2 LQKENI. V gave up 6 bases and J gave up 8 bases; unmatched junction bases: 13. The CDR3 has 15 residues.

The V and J genes are TRBV24-1 and TRBJ2-1, with a tentative D call TRBD2 (5 bases). Trimming took off 4 bases at V and 3 bases at J, with 21 bases between the two ends. Looked up from germline, CDR1 is KGHDR and CDR2 is SFDVKD. This CDR3 has 18 residues. This CDR3 is CATSEKDTGSSRYNEQFF. The CDR3 DNA follows: TGTGCCACCAGTGAAAAAGACACGGGGAGTTCACGCTACAATGAGCAGTTCTTC.

The chain employs TRBV9 and TRBJ1-2; weak D call: TRBD1 (5 bases). The CDR3 covers 15 residues. Per germline, CDR1 SGDLS and CDR2 YYNGEE. Trimming left V 2 bases short and J 0 bases short, with 11 bases between. CDR3 sequence reads: CASSVRQGANYGYTF. CDR3 nucleotides: TGTGCCAGCAGCGTTCGGCAGGGTGCTAACTATGGCTACACCTTC.

The chain carries TRBV20-1 and TRBJ2-1; 13 bases are a match to TRBD2. Germline trimming cut 3 bases from V and 5 bases from J; bases unmatched to any gene: 19. The CDR3 consists of 20 residues. Germline V gene data show CDR1 as DFQATT and CDR2 as SNEGSKA (reference sequence). CDR3 coding DNA: TGCAGTGCTAGTTTGTCAGGACTAGCGGGAGCCTCTTCAAGAAACAATGAGCAGTTCTTC. Amino acids: CSASLSGLAGASSRNNEQFF.

This chain joins TRBV7-9 and TRBJ1-2; D ambiguous. Looked up from germline, CDR1 is SEHNR and CDR2 is FQNEAQ (reference sequence). The CDR3 has 13 amino acids. Trimming stripped 3 bases from V and 8 bases from J, with 13 bases between. The CDR3 coding sequence is TGTGCCAGCAGCTTTCGGCAGGAAGACGGCTACACCTTC. Protein sequence: CASSFRQEDGYTF. The complete variable domain, with remaining parts taken from reference TRBV7-9 and TRBJ1-2, reads DTGVSQNPRHKITKRGQNVTFRCDPISEHNRLYWYRQTLGQGPEFLTYFQNEAQLEKSRLLSDRFSAERPKGSFSTLEIQRTEQGDSAMYLCASSFRQEDGYTFGSGTRLTVV.

In its sample, this clone was seen once. The J gene is TRBJ1-1, the V gene TRBV7-9; D possibly corresponds to TRBD1 (5 bases). The CDR3 spans 16 residues. Looked up from germline, CDR1 is SEHNR and CDR2 is FQNEAQ (reference sequence). V dropped 1 base and J dropped 5 bases, with 17 bases sitting between them. Written as DNA, the CDR3 is TGTGCCAGCAGCTTAGGGGGCCCGACCCAGGGTACTGAAGCTTTCTTT. Its translation is CASSLGGPTQGTEAFF.

The chain has TRBV7-9 and TRBJ2-1; possible D gene TRBD2, 5 bases. The CDR3 contains 14 residues. Trimming took 5 bases from V and 0 from J, leaving 8 bases between them. CDR1 and CDR2 (germline): SEHNR, FQNEAQ (reference sequence). The chain's CDR3 is CASSLGSSYNEQFF. The DNA for the CDR3 is TGTGCCAGCAGCCTAGGGAGCTCCTACAATGAGCAGTTCTTC.

J is TRBJ2-5 and V is TRBV2, with D tentatively TRBD1 (6 bases). V shed 7 bases and J shed 7 bases, with 13 bases lying between them. CDR1 is SNHLY, CDR2 FYNNEI, per germline. The CDR3 consists of 12 residues. The CDR3 bases are TGTGCCAGCAAAAGACAGGTTAGGACCCAGTACTTC. Protein sequence: CASKRQVRTQYF.

The chain is built from TRBV7-2 and TRBJ2-5; 9 bases line up with TRBD1. The germline CDR1 and CDR2 sequences are SGHTA and FQGNSA. CDR3 length: 16 amino acids. The V gene end was trimmed by 5 bases and the J gene end by 4 bases; junction bases not matched to a gene: 11. This CDR3 reads CASSPGTGPWGETQYF. The CDR3 nucleotides are TGTGCCAGCAGCCCAGGGACAGGGCCGTGGGGAGAGACCCAGTACTTC. The variable domain in full, with the rest retrieved from reference TRBV7-2 and TRBJ2-5, is GAGVSQSPSNKVTEKGKDVELRCDPISGHTALYWYRQSLGQGLEFLIYFQGNSAPDKSGLPSDRFSAERTGGSVSTLTIQRTQQEDSAVYLCASSPGTGPWGETQYFGPGTRLLVL.

The chain employs TRBV25-1 and TRBJ1-3; 7 bases align to TRBD1. The germline V gene encodes CDR1 MGHDK and CDR2 SYGVNS. The CDR3 sequence is 14 residues long. The V and J ends lost 7 bases and 1 base, in that order; junction bases with no gene match: 4. CDR3 region: CASKNRGSGNTIYF. CDR3 coding DNA: TGTGCCAGCAAAAACAGGGGTTCTGGAAACACCATATATTTT. Combining the CDR3 with reference TRBV25-1 and TRBJ1-3 gives the whole variable domain EADIYQTPRYLVIGTGKKITLECSQTMGHDKMYWYQQDPGMELHLIHYSYGVNSTEKGDLSSESTVSRIRTEHFPLTLESARPSHTSQYLCASKNRGSGNTIYFGEGSWLTVV.

The chain uses TRBV28 and TRBJ2-1, with D maybe TRBD2 (6 bases). V dropped 2 bases and J dropped 8 bases, with 19 bases sitting between them. CDR1 is MDHEN and CDR2 is SYDVKM in the germline V gene. There are 16 residues in the CDR3. The CDR3: CASSLDSAGWRHEQFF. The CDR3 DNA sequence: TGTGCCAGCAGTTTAGATTCGGCGGGATGGCGCCATGAGCAGTTCTTC.

The chain combines TRBV27 with TRBJ2-2; 7 nucleotides line up with TRBD2. V was clipped by 6 bases and J by 8 bases; unmatched bases: 21. Germline-derived CDR1 and CDR2 are MNHEY and SMNVEV (reference sequence). This CDR3 is 18 amino acids long. CDR3: CASSNKGGSLTPWGELFF. The CDR3 DNA follows: TGTGCCAGCAGCAACAAAGGCGGGAGCCTGACGCCGTGGGGGGAGCTGTTTTTT.

Points on this clone: Germline is not matched at one junction end, which may reflect a read error. The sample carries other DNA sequences with the same CDR3. The chain joins TRBV9 to TRBJ2-2; 11 bases line up with TRBD2. The length of the CDR3 is 17 residues. Germline V lookup: CDR1 SGDLS, CDR2 YYNGEE. CDR3 sequence: CASSEPTSGSVTGELFF. Here the CDR3 DNA reads TGTGCCAGCAGCGAACCCACTAGCGGGAGTGTAACCGGGGAGTTGTTTTTT.

Only one count was recorded for this clone. J is TRBJ1-2 and V is TRBV11-2; D remains ambiguous. Germline CDR1 and CDR2: SGHAT and FQNNGV. V lost 4 bases to trimming and J lost 6 bases, with 12 bases between them. There are 13 residues in the CDR3. The CDR3, as DNA: TGTGCCAGCAGCTCGACCGCGGGCCATGGCTACACCTTC. Translation gives CASSSTAGHGYTF.

V is TRBV19 and J is TRBJ2-7; weak D call: TRBD1 (5 bases). The germline CDR1 and CDR2 sequences are LNHDA and SQIVND (reference sequence). The V gene lost 5 bases and the J gene lost 3 bases, with 11 bases spanning the gap. This CDR3 is built from 13 residues. DNA of the CDR3: TGTGCCAGTAGTCCGGAAGGGGTCTACGAGCAGTACTTC. Its translation: CASSPEGVYEQYF.

The chain links TRBV5-6 to TRBJ1-5, with a possible D match to TRBD1 (5 bases). The CDR3 has 14 amino acids. The V end was cut by 2 bases, the J end by 5 bases, with 11 bases between. Germline values: CDR1 SGHDT, CDR2 YYEEEE. The CDR3 is CASSFGTPDQPQHF. Here the CDR3 DNA reads TGTGCCAGCAGCTTCGGGACTCCAGATCAGCCCCAGCATTTT.